This T cell receptor beta chain is drawn from a study of CD8+ T cells in alopecia areata. Study summary: Twice a day, 5 to 10 mg of oral tofacitinib was administered to treated patients.

Note on this clone: Its antigen is still unknown.

Treatment given: oral pan-JAK inhibitor, 5-10 mg twice daily. The study team obtained lesional scalp punch biopsies and peripheral blood from alopecia areata patients. V gave up 1 base and J gave up 6 bases, with 17 bases separating them. The CDR3 contains 16 residues. In germline, CDR1 is SGHRS, CDR2 YFSETQ. RNA was isolated and reverse transcribed to cDNA, the sequencing template. Some clones are missing from TCRdb's copy, which holds only in-frame ones; the method was immunoSEQ multiplex PCR. The sample has more than 200,000 clones, roughly 44% seen once; the top ten hold roughly 2.6%. Notes on the study in general: Scalp clonality and expanded CD8+ clones among the top 100 fell significantly with tofacitinib.

This clonotype originated in a human donor with alopecia areata. This rearrangement joins TRBV5-1 to TRBJ2-1; maybe TRBD2 (6 bases). This sample comprised CD4+ T cells sorted from blood, obtained at roughly week 36, from a patient treated with tofacitinib. Here the CDR3 reads CASSLTSGFTSNEQFF. The CDR3 DNA is TGCGCCAGCAGCTTGACAAGCGGGTTCACTTCCAATGAGCAGTTCTTC. Full variable domain (missing parts from reference TRBV5-1 and TRBJ2-1): KAGVTQTPRYLIKTRGQQVTLSCSPISGHRSVSWYQQTPGQGLQFLFEYFSETQRNKGNFPGRFSGRQFSNSRSEMNVSTLELGDSALYLCASSLTSGFTSNEQFFGPGTRLTVL.